This T cell receptor beta chain came from a study of blood T cell repertoires in COVID-19. This table comes from immunoSEQ multiplex PCR, and its TCRdb copy is limited to in-frame clones, with some not included. The sample has roughly 170,000 clones; approximately 80% are singletons. This CDR3 has 15 residues. The germline V gene encodes CDR1 SNHLY and CDR2 FYNNEI. Trimming pared 7 bases from V and 2 bases from J, leaving 18 bases between. This sequence was found in a human donor in a cohort sampled during active COVID-19. V gene TRBV2 combines with J gene TRBJ2-7; D possibly corresponds to TRBD1 (6 bases). Sequencing used peripheral blood. The CDR3 sequence is CASTMGRYRAYEQYF. The DNA for the CDR3 is TGTGCCAGCACTATGGGTCGCTACAGGGCCTACGAGCAGTACTTC.